Below, one TCR beta chain is given with its context. Antigen specificity is unknown. Germline V gene sequence: CDR1 LNHNV, CDR2 YYDKDF (reference sequence). This CDR3 is built from 17 residues. The V gene end was trimmed by 0 bases and the J gene end by 5 bases; junction bases not matched to a gene: 12. Researchers ran the PCR with 60 Vbeta and 13 Jbeta primers. The protocol was immunoSEQ multiplex PCR, while the TCRdb copy is restricted to in-frame clones and leaves out a portion. The sample lists about 190,000 clones, less than 85% occurring once. This sample was included in a study of cytomegalovirus exposure and HLA in healthy donors. General study results and limits: The study flagged 150 to 200 TCR beta chains as cytomegalovirus-associated.

V gene TRBV15 combines with J gene TRBJ2-7; the match to TRBD2 covers 8 bases. Sample: PBMCs. The receptor's source is a man in his thirties or forties in good health and CMV-seropositive. The CDR3, as DNA: TGTGCCACCAGCAGAGAAGCAACCGGGACTAGGGGCGACGAGCAGTACTTC. It translates to CATSREATGTRGDEQYF.